The rows below give T cell receptor beta chains drawn from one sample of a study of CD8 T cells in Susac syndrome. MiXCR, applied by TCRdb to the immunoSEQ multiplex PCR reads, yields one record per CDR3 protein. The sample holds roughly 180,000 distinct CDR3 sequences; about 94% are singletons and the top ten take more than 0.12%. Sequenced: CD4+ T cells from PBMCs. The receptors come from a human donor in good health. The CDR3 runs from the conserved cysteine through the conserved F or W. A D gene is named only where the DNA matches it firmly. Clone size is stated in some rows and not others, as once, few, many or a class when expanded.

d_gene: TRBD1; j_gene: TRBJ2-7; abundance: .; v_gene: TRBV28; CDR3nt: TGTGCCAGCAGTTTGGGACAGGAACCAAAGAGGTACTTC; CDR3aa: CASSLGQEPKRYF
d_gene: .; j_gene: TRBJ1-2; abundance: .; v_gene: TRBV9; CDR3nt: TGTGCCAGCAGCGTATTGGCCGTGGACTATGGCTACACCTTC; CDR3aa: CASSVLAVDYGYTF
d_gene: TRBD1; j_gene: TRBJ1-2; abundance: .; v_gene: TRBV20-1; CDR3nt: TGCAGTGCTAGAGGGGGAACAGGGGGATATGGCTACACCTTC; CDR3aa: CSARGGTGGYGYTF
d_gene: .; j_gene: TRBJ2-5; abundance: .; v_gene: TRBV29-1; CDR3nt: TGCAGCGTTGAAGATCGATGGACAGCGCGGGAGACCCAGTACTTC; CDR3aa: CSVEDRWTARETQYF
d_gene: .; j_gene: TRBJ1-2; abundance: .; v_gene: TRBV29-1; CDR3nt: TGCAGCGTCTTGGGGGGAGATGGCTACACCTTC; CDR3aa: CSVLGGDGYTF
d_gene: .; j_gene: TRBJ2-7; abundance: .; v_gene: TRBV4-3; CDR3nt: TGCGCCAGCAGCCAGTCAGGGGGACTAGGACTCGAGCAGTACTTC; CDR3aa: CASSQSGGLGLEQYF
d_gene: .; j_gene: TRBJ1-6; abundance: .; v_gene: TRBV23-1; CDR3nt: TGCGCCAGCAGTCAAGGCAGCCGCTCCTATAATTCACCCCTCCACTTT; CDR3aa: CASSQGSRSYNSPLHF
d_gene: TRBD1; j_gene: TRBJ2-1; abundance: .; v_gene: TRBV24-1; CDR3nt: TGTGCCACCAGTGATTTAGGGACAGGGGTAGGGAATGAGCAGTTCTTC; CDR3aa: CATSDLGTGVGNEQFF
d_gene: .; j_gene: TRBJ1-5; abundance: .; v_gene: TRBV20-1; CDR3nt: TGCAGTGCCTCGGGACTTGGGAATCAGCCCCAGCATTTT; CDR3aa: CSASGLGNQPQHF
d_gene: .; j_gene: TRBJ2-3; abundance: .; v_gene: TRBV12-3/TRBV12-4; CDR3nt: TGTGCCAGCAGTTTCGGGGGCCACGCCACAGATACGCAGTATTTT; CDR3aa: CASSFGGHATDTQYF
d_gene: .; j_gene: TRBJ2-5; abundance: .; v_gene: TRBV3-1; CDR3nt: TGTGCCAGCAGCCAACAGTCATACCAAGAGACCCAGTACTTC; CDR3aa: CASSQQSYQETQYF
d_gene: TRBD1; j_gene: TRBJ2-1; abundance: .; v_gene: TRBV7-9; CDR3nt: TGTGCCAGCAGCCCGGGACAGACTTACAATGAGCAGTTCTTC; CDR3aa: CASSPGQTYNEQFF
d_gene: .; j_gene: TRBJ1-4; abundance: .; v_gene: TRBV4-2; CDR3nt: TGTGCCAGCAGCCCTAGTGGAGGGGTTGGTGAAAAACTGTTTTTT; CDR3aa: CASSPSGGVGEKLFF
d_gene: TRBD2; j_gene: TRBJ2-7; abundance: .; v_gene: TRBV23-1; CDR3nt: TGCGCCAGGCCGGCAGAAGCGGGGCACTCCTACGAGCAGTACTTC; CDR3aa: CARPAEAGHSYEQYF
d_gene: .; j_gene: TRBJ2-5; abundance: once; v_gene: TRBV5-1; CDR3nt: TGCGCCAGCACCCTCGCGGGAACGGGCGAGACCCAGTACTTC; CDR3aa: CASTLAGTGETQYF
d_gene: .; j_gene: TRBJ2-7; abundance: .; v_gene: TRBV3-1; CDR3nt: TGTGCCAGCAGCCAAGGGCCGGGTAGGAACGAGCAGTACTTC; CDR3aa: CASSQGPGRNEQYF
d_gene: .; j_gene: TRBJ1-6; abundance: .; v_gene: TRBV12-3/TRBV12-4; CDR3nt: TGTGCCAGCAGTTTAGAGCCAGGGGTGAATTCACCCCTCCACTTT; CDR3aa: CASSLEPGVNSPLHF
d_gene: TRBD1; j_gene: TRBJ2-1; abundance: .; v_gene: TRBV7-2; CDR3nt: TGTGCCAGCAGCACTACCCGGGACAGATACAATGAGCAGTTCTTC; CDR3aa: CASSTTRDRYNEQFF
d_gene: .; j_gene: TRBJ1-4; abundance: .; v_gene: TRBV5-6; CDR3nt: TGTGCCAGCAGCTTGGCGGCAGGGCGAAAACTGTTTTTT; CDR3aa: CASSLAAGRKLFF
d_gene: TRBD2; j_gene: TRBJ2-1; abundance: .; v_gene: TRBV5-4; CDR3nt: TGTGCCAGCAGCATTACGACTAGCGGGAGATACAATGAGCAGTTCTTC; CDR3aa: CASSITTSGRYNEQFF
d_gene: TRBD1; j_gene: TRBJ1-2; abundance: .; v_gene: TRBV20-1; CDR3nt: TGCAGTGCAGACAGGGGGAGCTACACCTTC; CDR3aa: CSADRGSYTF
d_gene: TRBD1; j_gene: TRBJ2-3; abundance: few; v_gene: TRBV20-1; CDR3nt: TGCAGTGCTGGGACAGGTAGCACAGATACGCAGTATTTT; CDR3aa: CSAGTGSTDTQYF
d_gene: .; j_gene: TRBJ1-5; abundance: .; v_gene: TRBV5-1; CDR3nt: TGCGCCAGCAGCTTCGCAGGTCAGGAGCCCCAGCATTTT; CDR3aa: CASSFAGQEPQHF
d_gene: .; j_gene: TRBJ1-1; abundance: .; v_gene: TRBV12-3/TRBV12-4; CDR3nt: TGTGCCAGCAATTCAAGACAGTTGAACACTGAAGCTTTCTTT; CDR3aa: CASNSRQLNTEAFF
d_gene: .; j_gene: TRBJ2-1; abundance: .; v_gene: TRBV11-2; CDR3nt: TGTGCCAGCAGCCCGGGACCCTGGGATGAGCAGTTCTTC; CDR3aa: CASSPGPWDEQFF
d_gene: TRBD1; j_gene: TRBJ2-7; abundance: .; v_gene: TRBV9; CDR3nt: TGTGCCAGCAGCGTAGGACTATCGGACAGGGGGAAAGACGAGCAGTACTTC; CDR3aa: CASSVGLSDRGKDEQYF
d_gene: .; j_gene: TRBJ1-4; abundance: .; v_gene: TRBV29-1; CDR3nt: TGCAGCGCAGCCGAGGGTGAAAAACTGTTTTTT; CDR3aa: CSAAEGEKLFF
d_gene: .; j_gene: TRBJ2-3; abundance: .; v_gene: TRBV5-1; CDR3nt: TGCGCCAGCAGCCCGGACAGTTCAAGGGATACGCAGTATTTT; CDR3aa: CASSPDSSRDTQYF
d_gene: TRBD1; j_gene: TRBJ1-2; abundance: .; v_gene: TRBV12-3/TRBV12-4; CDR3nt: TGTGCCAGCAGCCCAGGACAGGGTGTGGGCTATGGCTACACCTTC; CDR3aa: CASSPGQGVGYGYTF
d_gene: .; j_gene: TRBJ2-5; abundance: few; v_gene: TRBV5-6; CDR3nt: TGTGCCAGCAGCTTGGTCGATGGAGAGACCCAGTACTTC; CDR3aa: CASSLVDGETQYF
d_gene: TRBD1; j_gene: TRBJ1-2; abundance: .; v_gene: TRBV6-2/TRBV6-3; CDR3nt: TGTGCCAGCAGTTCAACTAGGACAGGCAAAGGCTACACCTTC; CDR3aa: CASSSTRTGKGYTF
d_gene: TRBD1; j_gene: TRBJ1-1; abundance: .; v_gene: TRBV5-1; CDR3nt: TGCGCCAGCAGCTTGGCGGGACAGACGACTGAAGCTTTCTTT; CDR3aa: CASSLAGQTTEAFF
d_gene: TRBD1; j_gene: TRBJ1-2; abundance: .; v_gene: TRBV4-3; CDR3nt: TGCGCCAGCAGCCAAGACCCCTCGACAGGGGCCAGCTATGGCTACACCTTC; CDR3aa: CASSQDPSTGASYGYTF
d_gene: .; j_gene: TRBJ1-2; abundance: .; v_gene: TRBV29-1; CDR3nt: TGCAGCGTTGGAGAACAGCTTAACTATGGCTACACCTTC; CDR3aa: CSVGEQLNYGYTF
d_gene: .; j_gene: TRBJ1-6; abundance: .; v_gene: TRBV9; CDR3nt: TGTGCCAGCAGCGGGAATCTGAATTCACCCCTCCACTTT; CDR3aa: CASSGNLNSPLHF